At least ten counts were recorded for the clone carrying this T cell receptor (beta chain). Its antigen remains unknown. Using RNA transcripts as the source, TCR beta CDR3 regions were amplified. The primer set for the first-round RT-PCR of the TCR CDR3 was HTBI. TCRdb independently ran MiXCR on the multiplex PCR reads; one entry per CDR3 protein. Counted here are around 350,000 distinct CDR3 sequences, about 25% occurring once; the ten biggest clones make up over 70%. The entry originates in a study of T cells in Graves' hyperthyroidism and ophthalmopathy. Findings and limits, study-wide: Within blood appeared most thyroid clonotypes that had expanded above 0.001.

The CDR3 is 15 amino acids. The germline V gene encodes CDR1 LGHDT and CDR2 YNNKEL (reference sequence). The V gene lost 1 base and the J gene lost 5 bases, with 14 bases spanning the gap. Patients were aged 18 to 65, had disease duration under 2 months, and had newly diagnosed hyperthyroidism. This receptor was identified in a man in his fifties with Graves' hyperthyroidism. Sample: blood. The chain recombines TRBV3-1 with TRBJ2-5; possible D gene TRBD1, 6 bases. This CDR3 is CASSQAGQSYETQYF. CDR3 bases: TGTGCCAGCAGCCAAGCCGGACAGTCGTACGAGACCCAGTACTTC.